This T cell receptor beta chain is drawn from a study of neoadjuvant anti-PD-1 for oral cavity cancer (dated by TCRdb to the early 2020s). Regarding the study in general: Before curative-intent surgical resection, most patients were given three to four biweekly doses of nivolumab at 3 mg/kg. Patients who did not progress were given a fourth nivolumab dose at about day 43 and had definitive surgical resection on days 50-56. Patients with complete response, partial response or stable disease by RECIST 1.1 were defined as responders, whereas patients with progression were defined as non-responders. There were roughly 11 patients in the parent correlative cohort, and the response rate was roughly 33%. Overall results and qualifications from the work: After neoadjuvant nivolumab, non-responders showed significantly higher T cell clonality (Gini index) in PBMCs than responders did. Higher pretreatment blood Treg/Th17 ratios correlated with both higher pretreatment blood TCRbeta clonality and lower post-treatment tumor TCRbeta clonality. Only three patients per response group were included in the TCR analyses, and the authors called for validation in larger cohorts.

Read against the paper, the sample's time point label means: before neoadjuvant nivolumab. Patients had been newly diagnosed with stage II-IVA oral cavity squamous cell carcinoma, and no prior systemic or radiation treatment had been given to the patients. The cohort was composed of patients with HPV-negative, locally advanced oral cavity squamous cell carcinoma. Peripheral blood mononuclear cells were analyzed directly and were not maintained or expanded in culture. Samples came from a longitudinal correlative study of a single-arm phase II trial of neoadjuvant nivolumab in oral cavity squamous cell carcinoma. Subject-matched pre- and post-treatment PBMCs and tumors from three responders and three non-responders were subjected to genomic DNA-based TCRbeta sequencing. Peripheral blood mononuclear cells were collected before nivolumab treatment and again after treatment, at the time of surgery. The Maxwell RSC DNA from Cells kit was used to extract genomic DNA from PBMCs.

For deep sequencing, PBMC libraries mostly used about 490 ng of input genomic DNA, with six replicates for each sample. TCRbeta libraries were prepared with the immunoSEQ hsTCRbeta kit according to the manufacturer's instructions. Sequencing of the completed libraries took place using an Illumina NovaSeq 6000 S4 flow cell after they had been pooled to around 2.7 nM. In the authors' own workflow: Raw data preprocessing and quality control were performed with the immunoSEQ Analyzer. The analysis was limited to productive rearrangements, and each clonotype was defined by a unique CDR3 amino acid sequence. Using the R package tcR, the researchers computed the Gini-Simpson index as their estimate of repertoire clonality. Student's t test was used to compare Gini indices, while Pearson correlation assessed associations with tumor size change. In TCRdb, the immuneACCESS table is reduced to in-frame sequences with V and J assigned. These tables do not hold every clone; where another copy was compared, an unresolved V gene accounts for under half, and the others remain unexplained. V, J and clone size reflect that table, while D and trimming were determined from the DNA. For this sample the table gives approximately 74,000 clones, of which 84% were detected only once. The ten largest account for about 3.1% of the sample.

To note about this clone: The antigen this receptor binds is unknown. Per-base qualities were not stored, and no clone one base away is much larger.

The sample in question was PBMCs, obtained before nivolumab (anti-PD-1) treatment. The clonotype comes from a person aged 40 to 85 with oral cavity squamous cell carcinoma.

The DNA reads TGTGCCTGGGGAGTAGTGACAGATACGCAGTATTTT. It translates as CAWGVVTDTQYF. This receptor chain uses TRBV30 and TRBJ2-3; the D gene identity is not certain. The germline ends are 9 bases apart after V is trimmed by 5 bases and J by 3 bases. Sequences GTSNPN (CDR1) and SVGIG (CDR2) are obtained from the germline V gene (reference sequence). The cysteine opens and the phenylalanine closes a CDR3 of 12 amino acids. The sequence is cut down to CDR3 DNA, 36 bases in frame from base 1.